This TCR beta chain was observed in a study of blood T cells in healthy people across ages. Whole-study findings and limits: Researchers judged that diversity estimates from one million T cells fell short of true values.

This CDR3 has 16 amino acids. V was shortened by 7 bases and J by 9 bases, with 28 bases between the two germline ends. CDR1 and CDR2 from the germline V gene are SQVTM and ANQGSEA. As concerns this clonotype: Its antigen is still unknown.

Then a second PCR, running roughly 7 to 11 cycles, was carried out with a sample-barcoded 5' primer and a J-beta primer mix. TCRdb used MiXCR to reprocess the 5' RACE reads, holding one entry per CDR3 protein. This table has more than 1.4 million distinct CDR3 sequences, 35% to 45% appearing once. Aged roughly 6 to 100, donors were systemically healthy Caucasians from Russia. V and J are TRBV29-1 and TRBJ2-1, with a tentative D call TRBD1 (5 bases). The clonotype was recovered from a young woman in good health. Sequenced material: blood. In nucleotides, the CDR3 is TGCAGCGCTTTTCAGAGGACACCCAAGTCCCGGAGTGAGCAGTTCTTC. The encoded protein is CSAFQRTPKSRSEQFF.